This is a list of T cell receptor beta chains from one sample in a study of blood T cell repertoires in COVID-19. Repertoires were generated with immunoSEQ multiplex PCR, while TCRdb's copy carries only in-frame clones and drops some. Among 65,000 to 95,000 clones, roughly 78% were seen once, and the ten largest hold more than 35%. The specimen was peripheral blood. These TCRs come from a man in his 60s with COVID-19, enrolled during active disease. The CDR3 runs from the conserved cysteine through the conserved F or W. Fields, in order: D gene, V gene, J gene, CDR3 protein. The D gene is left open where the match is weak.

d_gene: -
v_gene: TRBV6-5
j_gene: TRBJ1-2
CDR3aa: CASSYTDGGGMRGYTF

d_gene: TRBD2
v_gene: TRBV6-6
j_gene: TRBJ2-1
CDR3aa: CASSPEASGYNEQFF

d_gene: -
v_gene: TRBV29-1
j_gene: TRBJ1-2
CDR3aa: CSVELGAGAGYTF

d_gene: -
v_gene: TRBV7-3
j_gene: TRBJ2-5
CDR3aa: CASSHPSGTQYF

d_gene: -
v_gene: TRBV2
j_gene: TRBJ1-2
CDR3aa: CASIREGVGYTF

d_gene: TRBD1
v_gene: TRBV11-3
j_gene: TRBJ1-1
CDR3aa: CASQGDTEAFF

d_gene: TRBD1
v_gene: TRBV12-5
j_gene: TRBJ2-7
CDR3aa: CASGFGTAEQYF

d_gene: TRBD2
v_gene: TRBV10-3
j_gene: TRBJ2-7
CDR3aa: CAISEGTSATYEQYF

d_gene: TRBD2
v_gene: TRBV6-1
j_gene: TRBJ2-3
CDR3aa: CASSERGQRGARDTQYF

d_gene: -
v_gene: TRBV5-1
j_gene: TRBJ1-1
CDR3aa: CASTVNRNTEAFF

d_gene: -
v_gene: TRBV27
j_gene: TRBJ2-2
CDR3aa: CASSPLGLGNTGELFF

d_gene: TRBD2
v_gene: TRBV7-3
j_gene: TRBJ2-1
CDR3aa: CASSFAGGPDNEQFF

d_gene: -
v_gene: TRBV12-3/TRBV12-4
j_gene: TRBJ1-4
CDR3aa: CASGRLGEKLFF

d_gene: -
v_gene: TRBV5-4
j_gene: TRBJ2-7
CDR3aa: CASSLGGGSSYEQYF

d_gene: -
v_gene: TRBV7-8
j_gene: TRBJ2-7
CDR3aa: CASSLVRDNSYEQYF

d_gene: TRBD1
v_gene: TRBV5-1
j_gene: TRBJ1-2
CDR3aa: CASSFSGTGGYGYTF

d_gene: TRBD2
v_gene: TRBV19
j_gene: TRBJ2-3
CDR3aa: CASSLTAGGTSTDTQYF

d_gene: -
v_gene: TRBV4-1
j_gene: TRBJ2-5
CDR3aa: CASSQEFPASETQYF

d_gene: TRBD1
v_gene: TRBV27
j_gene: TRBJ1-3
CDR3aa: CASRPITGGGNTIYF

d_gene: TRBD2
v_gene: TRBV7-2
j_gene: TRBJ2-5
CDR3aa: CASSLGSGAEETQYF

d_gene: -
v_gene: TRBV25-1
j_gene: TRBJ2-7
CDR3aa: CASSNPEQGGHEQYF

d_gene: -
v_gene: TRBV7-2
j_gene: TRBJ1-5
CDR3aa: CASSLTFGGGKPQHF

d_gene: -
v_gene: TRBV2
j_gene: TRBJ2-7
CDR3aa: CASSTRPGHEQYF

d_gene: TRBD2
v_gene: TRBV5-4
j_gene: TRBJ2-7
CDR3aa: CASSLLGAGSYEQYF

d_gene: -
v_gene: TRBV25-1
j_gene: TRBJ1-1
CDR3aa: CASSDGGRIAFF

d_gene: TRBD1
v_gene: TRBV24-1
j_gene: TRBJ2-1
CDR3aa: CATSEPRDTGVNEQFF

d_gene: -
v_gene: TRBV7-9
j_gene: TRBJ2-1
CDR3aa: CASSLGTSSSYNEQFF

d_gene: TRBD1
v_gene: TRBV19
j_gene: TRBJ1-1
CDR3aa: CASSTTGERRNTEAFF

d_gene: TRBD1
v_gene: TRBV7-2
j_gene: TRBJ1-2
CDR3aa: CASSLGGTAAYGYTF

d_gene: TRBD2
v_gene: TRBV7-3
j_gene: TRBJ2-1
CDR3aa: CASSFAGGSYNEQFF

d_gene: -
v_gene: TRBV14
j_gene: TRBJ1-1
CDR3aa: CASSPQGRKTEAFF